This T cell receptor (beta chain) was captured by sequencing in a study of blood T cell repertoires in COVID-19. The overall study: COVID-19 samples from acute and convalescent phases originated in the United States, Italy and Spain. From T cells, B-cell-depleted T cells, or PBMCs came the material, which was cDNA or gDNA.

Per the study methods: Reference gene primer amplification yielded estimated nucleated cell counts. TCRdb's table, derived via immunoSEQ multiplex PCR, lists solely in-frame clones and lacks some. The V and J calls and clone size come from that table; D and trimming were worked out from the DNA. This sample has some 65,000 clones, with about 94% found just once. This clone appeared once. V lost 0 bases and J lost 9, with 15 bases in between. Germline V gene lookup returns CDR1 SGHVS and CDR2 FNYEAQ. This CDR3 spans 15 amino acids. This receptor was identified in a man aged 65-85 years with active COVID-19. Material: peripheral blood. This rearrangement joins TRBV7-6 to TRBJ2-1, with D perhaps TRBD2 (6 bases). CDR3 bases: TGTGCCAGCAGCTTAGCTGTCCGATGGGGAGGTGAGCAGTTCTTC. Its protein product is CASSLAVRWGGEQFF.